The 25 T cell receptor beta chains below come from one sample, sequenced in a study of Ad26.COV2.S vaccination and SARS-CoV-2 variants. Treatment here: some 20 received Ad26.COV2.S at low or high dose, single or two shots; 5 received placebo; per-sample allocation not given. Each sample was drawn 63 days after the first injection (of vaccine or placebo). The method was immunoSEQ multiplex PCR; TCRdb's version includes in-frame clones alone and lacks a portion of them. The sample lists 200,000 to 250,000 clones, roughly 88% occurring once. The material sequenced was peripheral blood, taken in a trial of Ad26.COV2.S vaccine versus placebo. All receptors come from a person between 18 and 65 years old who received the Ad26.COV2.S COVID-19 vaccine or a placebo.

The chain combines TRBV20-1 with TRBJ2-7; a weak D match, TRBD1 (5 bases). The germline V and J ends were trimmed by 2 bases and 4 bases, with 6 bases remaining between them. This CDR3 is built from 11 residues. Germline V gene lookup returns CDR1 DFQATT and CDR2 SNEGSKA (reference sequence). CDR3 loop: CSARQGYEQYF. Here the CDR3 DNA reads TGCAGTGCTAGACAGGGTTACGAGCAGTACTTC.

This clone was observed once. V and J are TRBV9 and TRBJ2-1, with D perhaps given as TRBD1 or TRBD2 (5 bases each). CDR1 is SGDLS, CDR2 YYNGEE, per germline. CDR3 length equals 17 residues. With 0 bases removed from V and 2 bases from J, the gap between germline ends came to 15 bases. The CDR3 loop reads CASSVGRVGGAYNEQFF. As DNA, the CDR3 is TGTGCCAGCAGCGTAGGGCGGGTTGGGGGTGCCTACAATGAGCAGTTCTTC.

This chain uses TRBV7-6 with TRBJ2-5; TRBD2 might be the D (7 bases). The CDR3 extends over 14 amino acids. From germline, CDR1 is SGHVS and CDR2 FNYEAQ. V lost 5 bases and J lost 1, with 11 bases in between. Written as DNA, the CDR3 is TGTGCCAGCAGCCCGGGGGGCCCCCAAGAGACCCAGTACTTC. This encodes CASSPGGPQETQYF. The full variable domain, completed using reference TRBV7-6 and TRBJ2-5, is GAGVSQSPRYKVTKRGQDVALRCDPISGHVSLYWYRQALGQGPEFLTYFNYEAQQDKSGLPNDRFSAERPEGSISTLTIQRTEQRDSAMYRCASSPGGPQETQYFGPGTRLLVL.

V gene TRBV6-2 or TRBV6-3 combines with J gene TRBJ2-2, with 9 bases lining up with TRBD1. In germline, CDR1 is MNHEY, CDR2 SVGEGT. The V segment lost 4 bases and the J segment 4 bases; nucleotides outside the gene matches: 4. This CDR3 has 15 residues. CDR3 region: CASSSGQGVTGELFF. The CDR3 region has the DNA TGTGCCAGCAGTTCGGGACAGGGAGTCACCGGGGAGCTGTTTTTT.

This sequence joins TRBV7-3 and TRBJ2-3; D unresolved. Trimming took 3 bases from V and 9 from J, leaving 13 bases between them. CDR1 is SGHTA and CDR2 is FQGTGA in the germline V gene. The CDR3 has 13 amino acids. CDR3 sequence (DNA): TGTGCCAGCAGCTTCGGGCCCGCCGGGACGCAGTATTTT. This encodes CASSFGPAGTQYF.

The J gene is TRBJ2-3, the V gene TRBV7-2; 8 bases line up with TRBD2. The CDR3 sequence is 13 residues long. V lost 7 bases to trimming and J lost 14 bases; unmatched junction nucleotides: 14. Germline V gene lookup returns CDR1 SGHTA and CDR2 FQGNSA. The CDR3 DNA is TGTGCCAGCACCCGGACGCCGGGACTAGAGGGGTATTTT. Protein sequence: CASTRTPGLEGYF.

The chain couples TRBV6-6 to TRBJ1-6; D may be TRBD1 (5 bases). Between the trimmed V and J ends, which lost 5 bases and 4 bases, there was a span of 15 bases. CDR1 and CDR2 (germline): MNHNY, SVGAGI (reference sequence). CDR3 length equals 16 residues. Here the CDR3 reads CASSPARDFYNSPLHF. The DNA for the CDR3 is TGTGCCAGCAGTCCCGCCCGGGACTTTTATAATTCACCCCTCCACTTT.

The rearrangement joins TRBV5-4 to TRBJ2-7; D uncertain. V gave up 4 bases and J gave up 6 bases, with 11 bases separating them. The CDR3 runs to 12 residues. Germline CDR1 and CDR2: SGHNT and YYREEE (reference sequence). This chain's CDR3 is CASSLSPGEQYF. Here the CDR3 DNA reads TGTGCCAGCAGCCTCTCCCCCGGCGAGCAGTACTTC.

The V and J genes are TRBV5-1 and TRBJ1-1; 7 bases align to TRBD1. CDR1 and CDR2 (germline): SGHRS, YFSETQ. This CDR3 comprises 18 residues. V trimming: 0 bases; J trimming: 5 bases; junction bases outside the gene matches: 16. The CDR3 DNA reads TGCGCCAGCAGCTTGGGGGCCCTCCGGACAGGTCGGGGGACTGAAGCTTTCTTT. Its protein product is CASSLGALRTGRGTEAFF.

V is TRBV6-5 and J is TRBJ2-1; unclear D gene. This CDR3 has 15 residues. The germline CDR1 and CDR2 sequences are MNHEY and SVGAGI. The V and J ends lost 4 bases and 6 bases respectively, with 16 bases between them. The CDR3 reads CASSSYVGPANEQFF. The CDR3 bases are TGTGCCAGCAGTTCTTATGTGGGCCCGGCCAATGAGCAGTTCTTC.

The genes are TRBV3-1 (or the pseudogene TRBV3-2) and TRBJ2-3; D remains unclear. The CDR3 totals 12 residues. V was trimmed by 0 bases and J by 4 bases, leaving 2 bases between them. CDR1 and CDR2 (germline): LGHDT, YNNKEL (reference sequence). CDR3 loop: CASSQESDTQYF. The CDR3 DNA follows: TGTGCCAGCAGCCAAGAATCAGATACGCAGTATTTT.

This clone was detected a few times. The chain recombines TRBV7-2 with TRBJ2-1, with unresolved D. CDR3 length: 14 residues. The V and J ends lost 1 base and 3 bases respectively, with 7 bases between them. Germline V gives CDR1 SGHTA, CDR2 FQGNSA. CDR3 nucleotide sequence: TGTGCCAGCAGCTTAGACCCCGGCTACAATGAGCAGTTCTTC. Amino acid sequence: CASSLDPGYNEQFF. Together with reference TRBV7-2 and TRBJ2-1, the CDR3 gives the full variable domain: GAGVSQSPSNKVTEKGKDVELRCDPISGHTALYWYRQSLGQGLEFLIYFQGNSAPDKSGLPSDRFSAERTGGSVSTLTIQRTQQEDSAVYLCASSLDPGYNEQFFGPGTRLTVL.

The chain couples TRBV20-1 to TRBJ2-7, with no clear D. The CDR3 covers 10 residues. Trimming removed 5 bases at V and 10 bases at J, with 12 bases between. CDR1 and CDR2 from the germline V gene are DFQATT and SNEGSKA (reference sequence). CDR3 protein: CSAGDTGQYF. CDR3 coding DNA: TGCAGTGCTGGGGATACTGGACAGTACTTC.

J is TRBJ2-1 and V is TRBV6-5; D may be TRBD1 (5 bases). The ends were cut back, 1 base at V and 5 bases at J, with 12 bases in the middle. The CDR3 runs 15 residues. The V gene's germline CDR1 is MNHEY and CDR2 SVGAGI. This chain's CDR3 is CASSYLGRADNEQFF. The DNA for the CDR3 is TGTGCCAGCAGTTACTTGGGCAGGGCTGACAATGAGCAGTTCTTC.

The V and J genes are TRBV29-1 and TRBJ1-1, with D possibly being TRBD1 (6 bases). This CDR3 contains 12 residues. With 4 bases removed from V and 4 bases from J, the gap between germline ends came to 10 bases. CDR1 SQVTM and CDR2 ANQGSEA come from the germline V gene. The DNA of the CDR3 is TGCAGCGTTGCCACAGGGCCCACTGAAGCTTTCTTT. Translation gives CSVATGPTEAFF.

In its sample, this clone was seen once. This chain connects TRBV24-1 to TRBJ1-1; D gene uncertain. The V end lost 8 bases, the J end lost 0 bases, and 9 bases lay between the germline ends. The CDR3 length is 13 residues. Germline CDR1 reads KGHDR; CDR2 reads SFDVKD. DNA of the CDR3: TGTGCCACCATGGACCCCATGAACACTGAAGCTTTCTTT. This encodes CATMDPMNTEAFF.

The V gene is TRBV6-5, the J gene TRBJ2-3; D possibly corresponds to TRBD1 (6 bases). V gave up 5 bases and J gave up 4 bases, with 16 bases separating them. Germline CDR1 reads MNHEY; CDR2 reads SVGAGI. The CDR3 has 15 amino acids. CDR3 amino acids: CASSLQGVAPDTQYF. The CDR3 nucleotides read TGTGCCAGCAGTCTACAGGGAGTCGCTCCAGATACGCAGTATTTT.

The V gene is TRBV9, the J gene TRBJ1-5, with unresolved D. The V end lost 4 bases, the J end lost 3 bases, and 11 bases lay between the germline ends. Germline V lookup: CDR1 SGDLS, CDR2 YYNGEE. CDR3 length: 14 residues. In nucleotides, the CDR3 is TGTGCCAGCAGCCCCCCCGGGAACAATCAGCCCCAGCATTTT. This sequence encodes CASSPPGNNQPQHF.

This clone was picked up one time. The genes are TRBV6-2 or TRBV6-3 and TRBJ2-2; 13 positions agree with TRBD2. Trimming cost V 6 bases and J 6 bases; bases outside gene matches: 13. The CDR3 sequence is 18 residues long. Germline V gives CDR1 MNHEY, CDR2 SVGEGT. The CDR3 DNA reads TGTGCCAGCAGCCCTACCAACTCCGGACTAGCGGGGGCCGGGGAGCTGTTTTTT. It encodes CASSPTNSGLAGAGELFF.

The chain couples TRBV27 to TRBJ2-7; 8 nucleotides match TRBD2. Trimming cost V 4 bases and J 3 bases; bases outside gene matches: 17. In germline, CDR1 is MNHEY, CDR2 SMNVEV (reference sequence). The CDR3 has 18 amino acids. CDR3 sequence (DNA): TGTGCCAGCAGTTCCCCCCAGCGGGGGCTTGTGACCGGCTACGAGCAGTACTTC. Encoded protein: CASSSPQRGLVTGYEQYF.

V and J are TRBV5-4 and TRBJ1-2; D is possibly TRBD1 (5 bases). V was pared by 2 bases and J by 4 bases, with 12 bases between. The CDR3 totals 14 residues. Germline V gene sequence: CDR1 SGHNT, CDR2 YYREEE (reference sequence). The CDR3 loop is CASSLKGSSYGYTF. The DNA for the CDR3 is TGTGCCAGCAGCTTAAAGGGGTCGAGCTATGGCTACACCTTC.

The chain recombines TRBV10-1 with TRBJ2-7; TRBD2 matches 7 bases. The CDR3 extends over 13 amino acids. Germline lookup yields CDR1 WNHNN and CDR2 SYGVQD (reference sequence). Trimming at V came to 6 bases and at J to 3 bases, leaving 5 bases not matched to a gene. CDR3 in amino acids: CASSRWTSYEQYF. The CDR3, as DNA: TGCGCCAGCAGCCGTTGGACTAGCTACGAGCAGTACTTC.

The CDR3 bases are TGTGCCAGCAGCTTGAACAGGGTGTATAATTCACCCCTCCACTTT. Amino acids: CASSLNRVYNSPLHF. This chain uses TRBV5-6 with TRBJ1-6, with D possibly being TRBD1 (6 bases). Germline CDR1 is SGHDT and CDR2 is YYEEEE. The V and J ends lost 1 base and 4 bases respectively, with 9 bases between them. CDR3 length equals 15 residues.

The chain links TRBV3-1 (or the pseudogene TRBV3-2) to TRBJ2-7, with 7 bases aligning to TRBD2. V lost 6 bases to trimming and J lost 5 bases; unmatched junction nucleotides: 13. The CDR3 totals 15 residues. Germline values: CDR1 LGHDT, CDR2 YNNKEL (reference sequence). Here the CDR3 DNA reads TGTGCCAGCAGTCAGCGGTCGAGACTAGCCGACGAGCAGTACTTC. Translating it yields CASSQRSRLADEQYF.

Here the CDR3 DNA reads TGTGCCAGCAGCTCTGGACGCCAACTTAATTCACCCCTCCACTTT. Protein sequence: CASSSGRQLNSPLHF. The J gene is TRBJ1-6, the V gene TRBV9; no clear D gene. CDR1 is SGDLS and CDR2 is YYNGEE in the germline V gene. This CDR3 has 15 residues. With 4 bases removed from V and 6 bases from J, the gap between germline ends came to 14 bases.